A single T cell receptor (beta chain) is shown here with its context. Its antigen remains unknown. This sample was taken from a study of T cell repertoires in cytomegalovirus infection. One entry per CDR3 protein results from TCRdb running MiXCR on the reads. The table shows about 920,000 distinct CDR3 sequences, with approximately 31% occurring only once. The CDR3 length is 13 residues. The germline gives CDR1 MGHRA, CDR2 YSYEKL. Trimming left V 4 bases short and J 6 bases short, with 10 bases between. This chain joins TRBV4-1 and TRBJ2-1, with D unresolved. This receptor was obtained from a human donor in good health (CMV status not recorded). Some clones in this sample may be carry-over from other donors' samples. This specimen consisted of cultured CD8+ T cells from PBMCs, obtained from culture after CMV antigen stimulation. CDR3 amino acids: CASSRPIGNEQFF. CDR3 in DNA: TGCGCCAGCAGCCGGCCAATTGGCAATGAGCAGTTCTTC.